This TCR beta chain was captured in a study of tumor-infiltrating lymphocytes in primary liver carcinoma. Production of TCR beta cDNA used roughly 480 ng total RNA together with a constant-region primer. Investigators got TCR beta libraries out of three nested multiplex PCR rounds, done with slightly modified ARM-PCR. One entry per CDR3 protein, called by TCRdb with MiXCR from the multiplex PCR reads. The sample contains about 310,000 distinct CDR3 sequences, 50% to 60% of which appear only once. For blood RNA, unsorted whole blood served as the source, and germline DNA was extracted too. Presurgery, around 3.9 milliliters of peripheral blood were collected. The study's findings and limits: The difference in top-250-clone fraction between tumors and blood was significant, favoring tumors (p = 0.039).

Of note for this clonotype: Its target is not known. This may be a read error: a much more frequent sequence differs by one nucleotide.

The sequence came from a woman aged 25 to 39 with primary liver carcinoma and hepatitis B virus infection. The sample was peripheral blood.

The CDR3: CASSDPFFVSTSGRDTQYF. The CDR3 DNA follows: TGTGCCAGCAGTGATCCATTCTTCGTTTCGACTAGCGGGAGGGATACGCAGTATTTT. J is TRBJ2-3 and V is TRBV6-1; TRBD2 aligns across 13 bases. The V gene end was trimmed by 3 bases and the J gene end by 6 bases; junction bases not matched to a gene: 15. Germline V gives CDR1 MNHNS, CDR2 SASEGT. CDR3 size: 19 residues.